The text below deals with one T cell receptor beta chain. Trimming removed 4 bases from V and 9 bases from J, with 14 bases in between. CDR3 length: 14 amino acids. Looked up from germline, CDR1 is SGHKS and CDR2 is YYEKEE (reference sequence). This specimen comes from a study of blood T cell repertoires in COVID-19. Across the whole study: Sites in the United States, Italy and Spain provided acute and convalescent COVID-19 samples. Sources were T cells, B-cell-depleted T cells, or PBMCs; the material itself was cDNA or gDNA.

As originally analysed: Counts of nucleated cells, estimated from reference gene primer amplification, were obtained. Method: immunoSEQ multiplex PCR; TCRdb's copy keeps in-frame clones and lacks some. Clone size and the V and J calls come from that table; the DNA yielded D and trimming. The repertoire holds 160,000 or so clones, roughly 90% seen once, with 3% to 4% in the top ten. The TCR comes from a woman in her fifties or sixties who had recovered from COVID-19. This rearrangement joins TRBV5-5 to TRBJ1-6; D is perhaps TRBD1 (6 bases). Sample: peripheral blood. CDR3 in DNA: TGTGCCAGCAGCCTGGACGAAGGGGGTTCACCCCTCCACTTT. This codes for CASSLDEGGSPLHF. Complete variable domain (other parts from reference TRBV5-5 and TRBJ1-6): DAGVTQSPTHLIKTRGQQVTLRCSPISGHKSVSWYQQVLGQGPQFIFQYYEKEERGRGNFPDRFSARQFPNYSSELNVNALLLGDSALYLCASSLDEGGSPLHFGNGTRLTVT.